This T cell receptor (beta chain) derives from a study of shared T cell receptors in the human thymus (dated by TCRdb to the early 2020s). For the wider study: The study examined how self-reactive, shared T-cell receptor alpha chains are generated in the human thymus.

The method behind the library was the immunoSEQ multiplex PCR assay. In TCRdb, the immuneACCESS table is reduced to in-frame sequences with V and J assigned. These tables do not hold every clone; where another copy was compared, an unresolved V gene accounts for under half, and the others remain unexplained. In all, the sample holds just under 550,000 clones, and 75% to 80% of those were seen once. The top ten hold more than 0.01% of the sample. A remark on this clone: Its specific antigen is unknown. Base qualities are missing; no much larger clone stands one base away.

The CDR3 covers 18 residues, taking in both the cysteine and the phenylalanine. The CDR3 DNA has 54 bases and is translated from base 1. Via the germline V gene, CDR1 is SNHLY and CDR2 FYNNEI. V trim: 8 bases; J trim: 8 bases; unmatched bases: 18. The same data also went into a second study, on human thymus T cells. The second study's authors report: Immunologically healthy infants undergoing open corrective cardiac surgery for congenital heart defects in Finland were used as donors. The thymus tissue came from surgical resects taken out during corrective cardiac surgery. Biased V and J gene segment usage appeared to be present in both thymic and peripheral blood repertoires. The related research found that thymic TCR repertoires overlapped highly between unrelated individuals. The study characterized TCR alpha and beta repertoires from under 10 infant thymus samples and a few related peripheral blood samples. Donor ages ranging from roughly 7 to 250 days were recorded, and a handful of male and two female infants were included in the cohort. Thymocytes were freed from the tissue by mechanical means and kept at -70 degrees C as pellets of roughly 8.5-30 million cells. Genomic DNA was extracted from frozen cell pellets with a QIAsymphony instrument. The immunoSEQ multiplex PCR assay was used to amplify the TCRB and TCRAD loci from a standardized amount of quality-controlled genomic DNA. The amplicons spanned the V(D)J region and were long enough to cover the CDR3 and allow V and J genes to be identified. The commercial immunoSEQ service was used to sequence amplicons on an Illumina platform. Primer bias and sequencing errors were corrected as previously described, and TCRAD and TCRB definitions were based on the IMGT database. The repertoires were analysed using immunoSEQ Analyzer 3.0 and VDJTools for basic statistics, V/J segment usage, diversity estimates, rarefaction and pairwise overlap. Diversity was estimated using the Chao1, ChaoE, Efron-Thisted, Shannon and inverse Simpson indices, and was also estimated on datasets down-sampled to the size of the smallest sample. Repertoire overlap was assessed by strict matching of CDR3 nucleotide sequence, V gene and J gene, and clustering was done by Jaccard-based multidimensional scaling. On average, about 810,000 unique TCRB clonotypes were obtained from thymus samples, compared with approximately 84,000 from blood samples.

The sequence was obtained from a boy younger than two with a congenital heart defect. Donor details come from another sample of the same person, matched by shared clones. This chain joins TRBV2 to TRBJ2-5; 15 central nucleotides agree with TRBD2. Sequenced input: thymocytes. The DNA reads TGTGCCAGCTTATCCGGACTAGCGGGAGGGCCTAGGGGTAATACCCAGTACTTC. Translated, this is CASLSGLAGGPRGNTQYF.